This T cell receptor beta chain was found in a study of cytomegalovirus exposure and HLA in healthy donors. The PCR made use of 60 Vbeta and 13 Jbeta primers. Some clones are missing from TCRdb's copy, which holds only in-frame ones; the method was immunoSEQ multiplex PCR. The table shows 80,000 or so clones, with 70% to 85% occurring only once. The clonotype comes from a woman in her forties in good health and CMV-seronegative. Sequencing was carried out using PBMCs.

CDR3 protein: CASSEPQGAPIGANVLTF. Here the CDR3 DNA reads TGTGCCAGCAGTGAGCCGCAGGGGGCTCCCATTGGGGCCAACGTCCTGACTTTC. The chain has TRBV2 and TRBJ2-6; 8 positions match TRBD1. Germline V CDR1 and CDR2: SNHLY, FYNNEI. The junction had 10 bases not matched to a gene; V was cut back by 3 bases and J by 3 bases. The CDR3 length is 18 residues.